Presented here are 21 T cell receptor beta chains from one specimen sequenced in a study of cytomegalovirus exposure and HLA in healthy donors. The PCR made use of 60 Vbeta and 13 Jbeta primers. Assay used: immunoSEQ multiplex PCR; TCRdb lists only in-frame clones, some missing. The table lists around 61,000 clones, approximately 88% of them singletons. The sample taken for sequencing was PBMCs. Receptors were obtained from a man aged 25-45 years in good health and CMV-seropositive.

The chain has TRBV11-3 and TRBJ2-1; TRBD2 matches at 10 bases. Germline-derived CDR1 and CDR2 are SGHNT and YENEEA. The CDR3 covers 15 residues. V lost 2 bases, J lost 9 bases, and 7 bases stayed unmatched. The CDR3 region is CASSLSLAGVSEQFF. In nucleotides, the CDR3 is TGTGCCAGCAGCTTAAGCCTAGCGGGAGTTTCTGAGCAGTTCTTC.

V and J are TRBV30 and TRBJ2-1, with 9 nucleotides matching TRBD2. The CDR3 length is 17 residues. Germline V gene sequence: CDR1 GTSNPN, CDR2 SVGIG (reference sequence). With 4 bases clipped from V and 5 bases from J, the junction kept 15 bases outside the gene matches. The CDR3 nucleotides read TGTGCCTGGAAAGGCAGGGGAAGGGCGGGAGGGGACAATGAGCAGTTCTTC. Protein: CAWKGRGRAGGDNEQFF.

CDR3 sequence (DNA): TGCAGCGTGACCGGGCTTCTAGCGGGAAACAATGAGCAGTTCTTC. It yields the protein CSVTGLLAGNNEQFF. The chain carries TRBV29-1 and TRBJ2-1; 9 bases match TRBD2. The germline V gene encodes CDR1 SQVTM and CDR2 ANQGSEA. V trimming: 6 bases; J trimming: 5 bases; junction bases outside the gene matches: 11. The CDR3 is 15 amino acids.

The rearrangement joins TRBV5-1 to TRBJ1-2; a weak D match, TRBD1 (6 bases). The V end lost 5 bases, the J end lost 2 bases, and 16 bases lay between the germline ends. The CDR3 is made up of 15 amino acids. Looked up from germline, CDR1 is SGHRS and CDR2 is YFSETQ. The CDR3 DNA follows: TGCGCCAGCAGGGTCTACAGGGATGGGAACTATGGCTACACCTTC. Translation gives CASRVYRDGNYGYTF.

The chain links TRBV5-1 to TRBJ2-1; TRBD2 matches at 8 bases. Germline CDR1 reads SGHRS; CDR2 reads YFSETQ. The CDR3 spans 15 residues. Trimming at V came to 3 bases and at J to 7 bases, leaving 9 bases not matched to a gene. Here the CDR3 reads CASSWGLGRTNEQFF. The CDR3 nucleotides are TGCGCCAGCAGCTGGGGACTAGGTCGAACTAATGAGCAGTTCTTC.

The count of this clone is one. V usage is TRBV30 and J usage is TRBJ1-2; maybe TRBD1 (5 bases). Germline assignment: CDR1 GTSNPN and CDR2 SVGIG (reference sequence). The CDR3 totals 13 residues. V lost 0 bases and J 7 bases, leaving 12 bases between the germline ends. In nucleotides, the CDR3 is TGTGCCTGGAGTGTAGGGGCCGATAGTGGCTACACCTTC. Translation: CAWSVGADSGYTF.

This sequence joins TRBV5-5 and TRBJ2-7; 12 nucleotides agree with TRBD1. The CDR3 loop spans 15 amino acids. In germline, CDR1 is SGHKS, CDR2 YYEKEE (reference sequence). V lost 2 bases to trimming and J lost 6 bases; unmatched junction nucleotides: 6. The DNA of the CDR3 is TGTGCCAGCAGCTTCCTGGGACAGGGGGCCGGCGAGCAGTACTTC. It encodes CASSFLGQGAGEQYF.

The chain links TRBV30 to TRBJ2-5; D not certain. Germline V gene data show CDR1 as GTSNPN and CDR2 as SVGIG (reference sequence). Trimming shortened V by 2 bases and J by 4 bases, and 11 bases separated the two germline ends. This CDR3 is built from 13 residues. This chain's CDR3 is CAWSTEFPETQYF. The CDR3 coding sequence is TGTGCCTGGAGTACAGAGTTTCCAGAGACCCAGTACTTC.

This chain links TRBV28 with TRBJ2-2; D gene uncertain. The CDR3 consists of 14 residues. Per germline, CDR1 MDHEN and CDR2 SYDVKM. The V and J ends lost 8 bases and 4 bases respectively, with 14 bases between them. In nucleotides, the CDR3 is TGTGCCAGCTTAGGCCATGACTCCACCGGGGAGCTGTTTTTT. Amino acid sequence: CASLGHDSTGELFF.

This clone showed up just once. The chain recombines TRBV6-5 with TRBJ2-7, with TRBD2 identical over 10 bases. CDR1 is MNHEY and CDR2 is SVGAGI in the germline V gene. The trim removed 6 bases at V and 4 bases at J, leaving 6 bases unmatched. This CDR3 has 14 amino acids. The CDR3 reads CASSPSGRVYEQYF. The CDR3, as DNA: TGTGCCAGCAGCCCTAGCGGGAGAGTGTACGAGCAGTACTTC.

The chain combines TRBV5-4 with TRBJ2-3, with D possibly being TRBD1 (6 bases). The germline V gene has CDR1 SGHNT and CDR2 YYREEE (reference sequence). V lost 3 bases, J lost 2 bases, and 13 bases lay in between. The length of the CDR3 is 15 residues. The CDR3 is CASSYDRRDTDTQYF. CDR3 coding DNA: TGTGCCAGCAGCTATGACAGGAGAGACACAGATACGCAGTATTTT.

The chain uses TRBV4-1 and TRBJ2-3; 7 bases are shared with TRBD2. There are 16 residues in the CDR3. V lost 4 bases and J lost 0; bases outside the gene matches: 7. CDR1 and CDR2 from the germline V gene are MGHRA and YSYEKL. In DNA form, the CDR3 reads TGCGCCAGCAGCCCCCCTAAGGGACTAAGCACAGATACGCAGTATTTT. Translation: CASSPPKGLSTDTQYF.

This chain uses TRBV10-3 with TRBJ1-3; no clear D gene. The CDR3 is made up of 15 amino acids. The V and J ends lost 5 bases and 3 bases respectively, with 14 bases between them. CDR1 and CDR2 (germline): ENHRY, SYGVKD. CDR3 region: CAISSDGARGNTIYF. The CDR3 nucleotides read TGTGCCATCAGTAGTGACGGAGCCCGTGGAAACACCATATATTTT.

This clone was seen more than once but under ten times. This chain joins TRBV5-4 and TRBJ2-5; TRBD2 aligns across 8 bases. J gave up 1 base and V 1 base, and 3 bases lay outside the gene matches. CDR1 SGHNT and CDR2 YYREEE come from the germline V gene (reference sequence). The CDR3 extends over 15 amino acids. This chain's CDR3 is CASSLITSGQETQYF. The CDR3, as DNA: TGTGCCAGCAGCTTGATCACTAGCGGCCAAGAGACCCAGTACTTC. The variable domain in full, completed from reference TRBV5-4 and TRBJ2-5, reads ETGVTQSPTHLIKTRGQQVTLRCSSQSGHNTVSWYQQALGQGPQFIFQYYREEENGRGNFPPRFSGLQFPNYSSELNVNALELDDSALYLCASSLITSGQETQYFGPGTRLLVL.

The chain employs TRBV6-5 and TRBJ2-5; 11 bases match TRBD1. CDR1 MNHEY and CDR2 SVGAGI come from the germline V gene. Trimming took 6 bases from V and 5 from J; bases not matched to a gene: 8. The CDR3 has 15 amino acids. The DNA of the CDR3 is TGTGCCAGCAGCCCCGGGACAGGGGGTAGGGAGACCCAGTACTTC. Protein sequence: CASSPGTGGRETQYF.

The rearrangement joins TRBV7-2 to TRBJ2-5, with 9 nucleotides matching TRBD1. The CDR3 totals 14 residues. The V gene end was trimmed by 3 bases and the J gene end by 4 bases; junction bases not matched to a gene: 3. Germline V gene data show CDR1 as SGHTA and CDR2 as FQGNSA. The CDR3 protein is CASSFSTGGETQYF. CDR3 DNA sequence: TGTGCCAGCAGCTTCTCGACAGGGGGAGAGACCCAGTACTTC.

This clone was observed a handful of times. The chain combines TRBV7-9 with TRBJ1-1; D not resolved. This CDR3 has 14 amino acids. V lost 1 base, J lost 1 base, and 7 bases lay in between. Germline V lookup: CDR1 SEHNR, CDR2 FQNEAQ (reference sequence). In DNA form, the CDR3 reads TGTGCCAGCAGCTTAGGACACACGAACACTGAAGCTTTCTTT. This encodes CASSLGHTNTEAFF. The entire variable domain, with the rest obtained from reference TRBV7-9 and TRBJ1-1, is as follows: DTGVSQNPRHKITKRGQNVTFRCDPISEHNRLYWYRQTLGQGPEFLTYFQNEAQLEKSRLLSDRFSAERPKGSFSTLEIQRTEQGDSAMYLCASSLGHTNTEAFFGQGTRLTVV.

About this clone: Within the sample, other DNA sequences also encode this same CDR3. The gene calls are TRBV18 and TRBJ2-1; maybe TRBD2 (6 bases). This CDR3 contains 14 residues. V lost 5 bases and J lost 7, with 15 bases in between. The germline gives CDR1 KGHSH, CDR2 LQKENI. The CDR3 sequence is CASSASGAPNEQFF. The CDR3 DNA sequence: TGTGCCAGCTCAGCTTCGGGAGCCCCTAATGAGCAGTTCTTC.

The chain uses TRBV7-2 and TRBJ2-5; TRBD2 matches at 7 bases. The J call is uncertain, as TRBJ2-7 better fits the DNA end. The CDR3 is made up of 13 amino acids. Germline-derived CDR1 and CDR2 are SGHTA and FQGNSA. CDR3 DNA: TGTGCCAGCAGCCCCCGGACTAGTTACGAGCAGTACTTC. Amino acid sequence: CASSPRTSYEQYF.

The V call is TRBV28, the J call TRBJ2-3; TRBD2 aligns across 12 bases. V was pared by 8 bases and J by 5 bases, with 5 bases of the junction left unmatched. The CDR3 is made up of 14 amino acids. Germline V gene data show CDR1 as MDHEN and CDR2 as SYDVKM. The chain's CDR3 is CASASGRVKDTQYF. In DNA, the CDR3 is TGTGCCAGCGCTAGCGGGAGGGTGAAAGATACGCAGTATTTT.

V is TRBV19 and J is TRBJ2-7; 8 bases match TRBD2. CDR1 and CDR2 from the germline V gene are LNHDA and SQIVND (reference sequence). This CDR3 is 14 amino acids long. With 5 bases clipped from V and 3 bases from J, the junction kept 6 bases outside the gene matches. The CDR3, as DNA: TGTGCCAGTAGTGGGGGCCGGGAGGGCTACGAGCAGTACTTC. Its translation: CASSGGREGYEQYF.